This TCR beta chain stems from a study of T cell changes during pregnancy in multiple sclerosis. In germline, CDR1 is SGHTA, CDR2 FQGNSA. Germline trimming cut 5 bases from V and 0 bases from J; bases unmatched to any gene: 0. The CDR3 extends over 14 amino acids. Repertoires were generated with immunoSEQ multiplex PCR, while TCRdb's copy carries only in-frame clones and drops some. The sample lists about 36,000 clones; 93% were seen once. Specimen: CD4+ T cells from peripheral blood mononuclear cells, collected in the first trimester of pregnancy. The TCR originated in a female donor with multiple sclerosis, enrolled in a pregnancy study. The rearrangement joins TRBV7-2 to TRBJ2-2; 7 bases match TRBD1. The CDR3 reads CASSQGANTGELFF. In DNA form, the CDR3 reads TGTGCCAGCAGCCAGGGGGCGAACACCGGGGAGCTGTTTTTT. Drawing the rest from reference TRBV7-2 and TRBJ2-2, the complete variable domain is GAGVSQSPSNKVTEKGKDVELRCDPISGHTALYWYRQSLGQGLEFLIYFQGNSAPDKSGLPSDRFSAERTGGSVSTLTIQRTQQEDSAVYLCASSQGANTGELFFGEGSRLTVL.